These 7 T cell receptor beta chains were sequenced from one sample in a study of human thymus T cells. Only in-frame clones appear in the TCRdb table, and some are missing; sequencing was by immunoSEQ multiplex PCR. The profile covers roughly 130,000 clones, with around 94% appearing a single time and around 0.025% taken by the ten largest. The source of the thymus tissue was resections taken during corrective heart surgery. Sequenced input: thymus tissue. The receptors were sampled from a boy less than two years old with a congenital heart defect but otherwise immunologically healthy.

The J gene is TRBJ2-1, the V gene TRBV10-1; 8 nucleotides align to TRBD1. The CDR3 extends over 14 amino acids. Per germline, CDR1 WNHNN and CDR2 SYGVQD (reference sequence). V gave up 3 bases and J gave up 12 bases; unmatched junction bases: 10. CDR3 bases: TGCGCCAGCAGTGATAGCCGGGACAGGTTAGGGCAGTTCTTC. It specifies CASSDSRDRLGQFF.

The rearrangement uses TRBV28 and TRBJ2-7; either TRBD1 or TRBD2 may supply D (5 bases each). The CDR3 consists of 14 residues. V was shortened by 6 bases and J by 2 bases, with 14 bases between the two germline ends. Germline CDR1 and CDR2: MDHEN and SYDVKM. The CDR3 DNA reads as TGTGCCAGCAGGGGGCCGGGACGCCCCTACGAGCAGTACTTC. Residues: CASRGPGRPYEQYF.

CDR3 coding DNA: TGTGCCAGCAGCTCGCCGGGACAGGCGAACACCGGGGAGCTGTTTTTT. Its translation is CASSSPGQANTGELFF. The chain has TRBV7-9 and TRBJ2-2; 8 nucleotides agree with TRBD1. Trimming at V came to 4 bases and at J to 0 bases, leaving 4 bases not matched to a gene. This CDR3 has 16 residues. CDR1 is SEHNR and CDR2 is FQNEAQ in the germline V gene (reference sequence).

The chain has TRBV4-3 and TRBJ2-5; the match to TRBD1 covers 10 bases. The germline CDR1 and CDR2 sequences are LGHNA and YSLEER. The length of the CDR3 is 14 residues. J lost 5 bases, V lost 4 bases, and 4 bases had no gene match. The CDR3 loop reads CASSPGQGGETQYF. CDR3 nucleotide sequence: TGCGCCAGCAGCCCCGGACAGGGGGGGGAGACCCAGTACTTC.

The genes are TRBV4-3 and TRBJ2-3; the D gene is possibly TRBD1 (6 bases). This CDR3 has 15 residues. Germline V gene lookup returns CDR1 LGHNA and CDR2 YSLEER. Trimming took off 2 bases at V and 1 base at J, with 10 bases between the two ends. The CDR3 reads CASSQIRTGTDTQYF. CDR3 nucleotide sequence: TGCGCCAGCAGCCAAATCCGGACAGGCACAGATACGCAGTATTTT.

This chain uses TRBV30 with TRBJ2-7; D remains ambiguous. In germline, CDR1 is GTSNPN, CDR2 SVGIG (reference sequence). CDR3 length: 13 residues. V lost 0 bases and J lost 0, with 6 bases in between. In DNA, the CDR3 is TGTGCCTGGAGTGTAAGGTACTCCTACGAGCAGTACTTC. Translation: CAWSVRYSYEQYF.

Here the CDR3 DNA reads TGTGCCAGCAGCTTAGAGGGGGAGCAGGGTCAGACTAGCGGGGGACACACAGATACGCAGTATTTT. Translating it yields CASSLEGEQGQTSGGHTDTQYF. V gene TRBV7-8 combines with J gene TRBJ2-3, with 12 positions matching TRBD2. In germline, CDR1 is SGHVS, CDR2 FQNEAQ. V shed 1 base, J shed 2 bases, and the junction held 19 bases outside the gene matches. The CDR3 length is 22 residues. The full variable domain, rest sourced from reference TRBV7-8 and TRBJ2-3, is GAGVSQSPRYKVAKRGQDVALRCDPISGHVSLFWYQQALGQGPEFLTYFQNEAQLDKSGLPSDRFFAERPEGSVSTLKIQRTQQEDSAVYLCASSLEGEQGQTSGGHTDTQYFGPGTRLTVL.